This passage covers 9 T cell receptor beta chains from one sample sequenced in a study of vaccination and CD4 T cells after COVID-19. These receptors have no known antigen. Treatment: roughly nine-day PBMC culture with coronavirus spike peptide pools or control peptides (ViraFEST assay). Cultured CD4+ T-cell DNA underwent Oncomine TCR Beta short-read sequencing. TCRdb fed the PCR reads into MiXCR, producing one record per CDR3 protein. The table has about 14,000 distinct CDR3 sequences, 78% seen once. The specimen was CD4+ T cells from blood, cultured in vitro, collected after SARS-CoV-2 vaccination. Source of these receptors: a human donor who received a COVID-19 vaccine.

This chain links TRBV20-1 with TRBJ2-1, with D possibly TRBD2 on 6 matching bases. The germline V gene encodes CDR1 DFQATT and CDR2 SNEGSKA (reference sequence). The V gene lost 0 bases and the J gene lost 2 bases, with 14 bases spanning the gap. This CDR3 is 16 amino acids long. The CDR3 is CSARDGAGTPYNEQFF. In nucleotides, the CDR3 is TGCAGTGCTAGAGATGGGGCGGGGACCCCCTACAATGAGCAGTTCTTC.

The chain joins TRBV6-4 to TRBJ1-5; tentative D call: TRBD1 (6 bases). This CDR3 is 15 amino acids long. Germline-derived CDR1 and CDR2 are MRHNA and SNTAGT. Trimming pared 2 bases from V and 7 bases from J, leaving 15 bases between. In nucleotides, the CDR3 is TGTGCCAGCAGTGACCGTGGGGGGCTTCGGCAGCCCCAGCATTTT. Its protein is CASSDRGGLRQPQHF.

The chain recombines TRBV9 with TRBJ2-5; 12 bases are shared with TRBD2. V lost 0 bases to trimming and J lost 2 bases; unmatched junction nucleotides: 5. Germline V lookup: CDR1 SGDLS, CDR2 YYNGEE. This CDR3 is built from 17 residues. The CDR3 protein is CASSVAGLAGPQETQYF. CDR3 coding DNA: TGTGCCAGCAGCGTAGCGGGACTAGCGGGTCCACAAGAGACCCAGTACTTC.

The chain combines TRBV21-1 with TRBJ2-5; the DNA was not compared with TRBD1, the D call given in the table. TRBV21-1 is a listed pseudogene. The CDR3 consists of 17 residues. The DNA for the CDR3 is TGTGCCAGCAGCAAACTCGATGGTCGGACGGGACAAGAGACCCAGTACTTC. Amino acids: CASSKLDGRTGQETQYF.

This clonotype was counted only a few times. The J gene is TRBJ2-3, the V gene TRBV7-8; the D gene is possibly TRBD2 (5 bases). Trimming left V 1 base short and J 0 bases short, with 11 bases between. This CDR3 has 16 residues. In germline, CDR1 is SGHVS, CDR2 FQNEAQ. The CDR3 DNA reads TGTGCCAGCAGCTTAGTTTCGGGAAGGAGCACAGATACGCAGTATTTT. This sequence encodes CASSLVSGRSTDTQYF.

The chain couples TRBV20-1 to TRBJ1-1; 8 positions match TRBD1. The V gene's germline CDR1 is DFQATT and CDR2 SNEGSKA (reference sequence). Trimming at V came to 3 bases and at J to 6 bases, leaving 9 bases not matched to a gene. The CDR3 length is 14 residues. Here the CDR3 DNA reads TGCAGTGCTAGCCAGACAGGGGCGTTCTCTGAAGCTTTCTTT. It encodes CSASQTGAFSEAFF.

This chain connects TRBV5-4 to TRBJ2-3; 13 positions match TRBD2. CDR3 length equals 16 residues. V shed 3 bases and J 2 bases; nucleotides not matched to a gene: 3. Germline V gene data show CDR1 as SGHNT and CDR2 as YYREEE (reference sequence). In DNA form, the CDR3 reads TGTGCCAGCAGCTCGACTAGCGGGGGGAACACAGATACGCAGTATTTT. This encodes CASSSTSGGNTDTQYF.

This clonotype was picked up a small number of times. An end of the junction does not agree with germline; a read error may underlie this. The rearrangement links TRBV20-1 to TRBJ2-4; D is perhaps TRBD1 or TRBD2 (5 bases each). The germline V gene has CDR1 DFQATT and CDR2 SNEGSKA (reference sequence). This CDR3 has 13 residues. CDR3 nucleotide sequence: TGCAGTGCCAGAGGGGCCCGCCAAAACATTCAGTACTTC. The encoded protein is CSARGARQNIQYF.

The gene calls are TRBV6-5 and TRBJ1-6; D may be TRBD1 (5 bases). The CDR3 is 17 amino acids. The V and J ends lost 0 bases and 5 bases respectively, with 14 bases between them. Germline loops: CDR1 MNHEY, CDR2 SVGAGI. CDR3 sequence reads: CASSYSNYGDHNSPLHF. DNA for the CDR3: TGTGCCAGCAGTTACTCGAATTATGGGGACCATAATTCACCCCTCCACTTT.